Listed here are 21 T cell receptor beta chains from one sample, sequenced in a study of HIV-infected patients and healthy controls. Alpha and beta constant-region primers primed reverse transcription of about 500 ng RNA. Each of the alpha and beta chains got its own library through chain-specific third strand synthesis with indices. Via MiXCR, TCRdb re-called the 5' RACE reads, giving one row per CDR3 protein. The repertoire consists of more than 4,000 distinct CDR3 sequences, with about 14% occurring once and the leading ten covering about 15%. The repertoire came from unfractionated whole blood and reflected all unsorted peripheral T cells. The material sequenced was blood, taken before antiretroviral therapy. The source is an adult with HIV infection.

By sample fraction, this clonotype is medium-sized (0.01 to 0.1%). The CDR3 spells CASSPARGTKDLSGELFF. DNA for the CDR3: TGTGCCAGCTCACCTGCCCGAGGAACCAAGGATTTATCCGGGGAGCTGTTTTTT. The genes are TRBV18 and TRBJ2-2; D is unclear. The CDR3 consists of 18 residues. The V end lost 3 bases, the J end lost 6 bases, and 23 bases lay between the germline ends. Germline assignment: CDR1 KGHSH and CDR2 LQKENI. The entire variable domain, with the rest obtained from reference TRBV18 and TRBJ2-2, is as follows: NAGVMQNPRHLVRRRGQEARLRCSPMKGHSHVYWYRQLPEEGLKFMVYLQKENIIDESGMPKERFSAEFPKEGPSILRIQQVVRGDSAAYFCASSPARGTKDLSGELFFGEGSRLTVL.

The V call is TRBV6-4, the J call TRBJ2-3; 10 nucleotides match TRBD1. The J segment lost 3 bases and the V segment lost 7 bases, leaving 4 bases of the junction unmatched. Germline loops: CDR1 MRHNA, CDR2 SNTAGT. The CDR3 consists of 14 residues. CDR3 sequence: CASKDRGETDTQYF. The CDR3, as DNA: TGTGCCAGCAAGGACAGGGGGGAAACAGATACGCAGTATTTT.

This clonotype was observed many times. CDR3: CAWSTDRGYNEQFF. The DNA of the CDR3 is TGTGCCTGGAGTACGGACAGGGGGTACAATGAGCAGTTCTTC. The V gene is TRBV30, the J gene TRBJ2-1; TRBD1 aligns across 10 bases. CDR1 is GTSNPN and CDR2 is SVGIG in the germline V gene (reference sequence). The CDR3 runs 14 residues. Trimming removed 2 bases from V and 4 bases from J; junction bases left unmatched: 2.

By sample fraction, this clonotype is medium-sized (0.01 to 0.1%). This chain joins TRBV29-1 and TRBJ2-7; D is tentatively TRBD1 or TRBD2 (5 bases each). Germline loops: CDR1 SQVTM, CDR2 ANQGSEA. The CDR3 consists of 14 residues. V was pared by 5 bases and J by 7 bases, with 21 bases between. CDR3 region: CSVTPGTLGGEQYF. CDR3 DNA: TGCAGCGTTACCCCCGGGACGCTTGGTGGGGAGCAGTACTTC.

This sequence joins TRBV11-2 and TRBJ1-1; 8 bases map to TRBD1. The V gene's germline CDR1 is SGHAT and CDR2 FQNNGV. The V gene end was trimmed by 5 bases and the J gene end by 5 bases; junction bases not matched to a gene: 19. The CDR3 runs to 18 residues. The CDR3 loop is CASSQPKGQASWGTEAFF. In DNA, the CDR3 is TGTGCCAGCAGCCAGCCGAAGGGACAGGCTTCATGGGGGACTGAAGCTTTCTTT.

This clonotype came up a few times. A read error may explain this, as a much larger clone is one base away. The chain has TRBV29-1 and TRBJ2-7; D call uncertain. Deletions cut 4 bases from V and 5 bases from J, with 18 bases between. This CDR3 region has 14 residues. CDR1 SQVTM and CDR2 ANQGSEA come from the germline V gene. CDR3 coding DNA: TGCAGCGTTGTGTGGGCCTCTGGCAGCGACGAGCAGTACTTC. Translating gives CSVVWASGSDEQYF.

By sample share, this clonotype is large. This sequence joins TRBV4-3 and TRBJ1-1; no reliable D call. V dropped 0 bases and J dropped 2 bases, with 10 bases sitting between them. From germline, CDR1 is LGHNA and CDR2 YSLEER. This CDR3 has 15 residues. The CDR3, as DNA: TGCGCCAGCAGCCAAGATCGAAACAGTAACACTGAAGCTTTCTTT. Encoded protein: CASSQDRNSNTEAFF.

Within the sample, this clonotype is medium-sized. The chain joins TRBV29-1 to TRBJ1-1; D unclear. This CDR3 region has 14 residues. CDR1 SQVTM and CDR2 ANQGSEA come from the germline V gene. Trimming pared 1 base from V and 0 bases from J, leaving 9 bases between. The CDR3 sequence: CSVEGGQVNTEAFF. CDR3 nucleotide sequence: TGCAGCGTTGAAGGTGGGCAGGTGAACACTGAAGCTTTCTTT.

This clonotype is labeled as medium-sized. The CDR3 here is CASSMLERSGNTIYF. The CDR3 nucleotides read TGTGCCAGTAGTATGCTGGAAAGGTCTGGAAACACCATATATTTT. This chain uses TRBV19 with TRBJ1-3; D is unresolved. The germline V gene encodes CDR1 LNHDA and CDR2 SQIVND (reference sequence). Trimming removed 3 bases at V and 1 base at J, with 10 bases between. This CDR3 comprises 15 residues.

There are many counts of this clonotype. J is TRBJ1-4 and V is TRBV7-9; D is unclear. The ends were cut back, 3 bases at V and 5 bases at J, with 13 bases in the middle. The CDR3 extends over 15 amino acids. Looked up from germline, CDR1 is SEHNR and CDR2 is FQNEAQ (reference sequence). Written as DNA, the CDR3 is TGTGCCAGCAGCTTCAGCCGGGTCTCAAATGAAAAACTGTTTTTT. This gives the protein CASSFSRVSNEKLFF.

This clonotype is termed medium-sized (0.01 to 0.1%). The chain is built from TRBV11-2 and TRBJ1-3; D is possibly TRBD1 (6 bases). V was trimmed by 4 bases and J by 4 bases, leaving 14 bases between them. The length of the CDR3 is 15 residues. Germline V lookup: CDR1 SGHAT, CDR2 FQNNGV. The CDR3 sequence: CASSSPRGRGNTIYF. The CDR3 nucleotides read TGTGCCAGCAGCTCCCCCCGGGGGCGGGGAAACACCATATATTTT.

This clonotype counts as medium-sized (0.01 to 0.1%). The V call is TRBV29-1, the J call TRBJ1-1; unclear D gene. Trimming left V 6 bases short and J 0 bases short, with 8 bases between. CDR1 is SQVTM and CDR2 is ANQGSEA in the germline V gene. This CDR3 has 12 amino acids. CDR3 in amino acids: CSVGSMNTEAFF. CDR3 coding DNA: TGCAGCGTGGGTAGCATGAACACTGAAGCTTTCTTT.

This clonotype counts as medium-sized (0.01 to 0.1%). The gene calls are TRBV5-1 and TRBJ1-1; weak D call: TRBD1 (6 bases). The CDR3 consists of 13 residues. Trimming took off 2 bases at V and 8 bases at J, with 13 bases between the two ends. The germline V gene encodes CDR1 SGHRS and CDR2 YFSETQ. In nucleotides, the CDR3 is TGCGCCAGCAGCTTAAACCGGGACATCGAAGCTTTCTTT. Its translation is CASSLNRDIEAFF.

By share, this clonotype ranks as medium-sized (0.01 to 0.1%). The chain recombines TRBV29-1 with TRBJ1-1; D remains unclear. The CDR3 loop spans 12 amino acids. Trimming left V 5 bases short and J 1 base short, with 8 bases between. CDR1 is SQVTM and CDR2 is ANQGSEA in the germline V gene. CDR3 nucleotide sequence: TGCAGCGTTCTTGGGGAGAACACTGAAGCTTTCTTT. This codes for CSVLGENTEAFF. Using reference TRBV29-1 and TRBJ1-1 for the parts outside the CDR3, the full variable domain is SAVISQKPSRDICQRGTSLTIQCQVDSQVTMMFWYRQQPGQSLTLIATANQGSEATYESGFVIDKFPISRPNLTFSTLTVSNMSPEDSSIYLCSVLGENTEAFFGQGTRLTVV.

Notes on this clonotype: Germline and junction disagree at one end, which may indicate a read error. The genes are TRBV11-2 and TRBJ2-2; 8 bases map to TRBD2. CDR3 size: 18 residues. In germline, CDR1 is SGHAT, CDR2 FQNNGV. DNA of the CDR3: TGTGCCAGCAGCCCCCTCTGTGCGGGAGGCCTGAACACCGGTGAGCTGTTTTTT. Its translation: CASSPLCAGGLNTGELFF.

This clonotype has a count of ten or more. V gene TRBV10-3 combines with J gene TRBJ1-1; D gene uncertain. Trimming pared 3 bases from V and 0 bases from J, leaving 11 bases between. Germline V gene sequence: CDR1 ENHRY, CDR2 SYGVKD. The CDR3 is 15 residues long. In DNA, the CDR3 is TGTGCCATCAGTGAAACAGCACAAATGAACACTGAAGCTTTCTTT. Amino acid sequence: CAISETAQMNTEAFF.

To note about this clonotype: One end of the junction is discordant with germline, which a read error may explain. The chain joins TRBV7-9 to TRBJ1-5; unclear D gene. The CDR3 sequence is 16 residues long. Per the germline V gene, CDR1 is SEHNR and CDR2 is FQNEAQ (reference sequence). The CDR3 is CASILEWARGDQPQHF. CDR3 bases: TGTGCCAGCATCTTAGAGTGGGCCCGCGGTGATCAGCCCCAGCATTTT.

Relative to its sample, this clonotype is medium-sized. V usage is TRBV2 and J usage is TRBJ1-1; 8 bases are a match to TRBD1. V trimming: 8 bases; J trimming: 4 bases; junction bases outside the gene matches: 9. This CDR3 has 14 amino acids. Germline CDR1 SNHLY, CDR2 FYNNEI. CDR3 sequence: CASPGTGYTTEAFF. The CDR3, as DNA: TGTGCCAGCCCCGGGACAGGTTATACCACTGAAGCTTTCTTT.

The chain carries TRBV5-6 and TRBJ2-3, with a possible D match to TRBD2 (5 bases). This CDR3 is built from 12 residues. V lost 0 bases, J lost 6 bases, and 5 bases lay in between. Germline V gene lookup returns CDR1 SGHDT and CDR2 YYEEEE. CDR3: CASSLGRDTQYF. CDR3 DNA: TGTGCCAGCAGCTTGGGGAGGGATACGCAGTATTTT.

This clonotype appeared once. This may come from a read error, since a much larger clone is one base off. The chain is built from TRBV30 and TRBJ1-1; the D is unclear. The CDR3 length is 15 residues. V was shortened by 2 bases and J by 5 bases, with 18 bases between the two germline ends. Germline V lookup: CDR1 GTSNPN, CDR2 SVGIG (reference sequence). The CDR3 is CAWSPYRTGLTEAFF. The DNA for the CDR3 is TGTGCCTGGAGTCCCTACCGGACGGGCTTGACTGAAGCTTTCTTT.

This clonotype has only a few counts. The chain links TRBV14 to TRBJ2-7; D gene uncertain. This CDR3 contains 11 residues. The V end lost 1 base, the J end lost 6 bases, and 4 bases lay between the germline ends. The germline V gene encodes CDR1 SGHDN and CDR2 FVKESK. This CDR3 is CASSQGSEQYF. CDR3 nucleotides: TGTGCCAGCAGCCAAGGGAGCGAGCAGTACTTC.